This paragraph covers one T cell receptor (beta chain) sequence. Original data processing: The assay estimated nucleated cells by amplifying reference gene primers. This table comes from immunoSEQ multiplex PCR, and its TCRdb copy is limited to in-frame clones, with some not included. That table supplies the V and J calls and clone size; D and trimming were determined from the DNA. The table includes about 140,000 clones, just under 90% detected once. Germline V gene lookup returns CDR1 GTSNPN and CDR2 SVGIG (reference sequence). V dropped 5 bases and J dropped 7; count of bases not matched to a gene: 1. The CDR3 runs to 11 residues. This specimen belongs to a study of blood T cell repertoires in COVID-19. For the study at large: Collection of acute and convalescent COVID-19 samples took place in the United States, Italy and Spain. PBMCs, B-cell-depleted T cells, or T cells provided the cDNA or gDNA that made up the material.

V and J are TRBV30 and TRBJ1-4; 7 bases are a match to TRBD1. The receptor was isolated from a woman aged 45-59 years with active or convalescent COVID-19. Sequencing input: peripheral blood. CDR3 protein: CAWGQVEKLFF. The CDR3 nucleotides are TGTGCCTGGGGACAGGTTGAAAAACTGTTTTTT.